The T cell receptor (beta chain) described here comes from a study of cytomegalovirus exposure and HLA in healthy donors. Study summary: In terms of ancestry, the Caucasian-associated cluster contained roughly four fifths of the approximately 420 genotyped donors.

The primer mix had 60 Vbeta and 13 Jbeta primers. Only in-frame clones appear in the TCRdb table, and some are missing; sequencing was by immunoSEQ multiplex PCR. The sample records approximately 100,000 clones, more than 70% being singletons. This clone was seen only once. The sequenced sample was PBMCs. This clonotype originated in a woman between 40 and 55 years old in good health and CMV-seronegative.

CDR3 sequence (DNA): TGCGCCAGCAGCCAACGGGGGGACAGGGGACCAGTGGTCTATGGCTACACCTTC. It codes for CASSQRGDRGPVVYGYTF. This sequence joins TRBV4-1 and TRBJ1-2; the match to TRBD1 covers 10 bases. The CDR3 totals 18 residues. Per the germline V gene, CDR1 is MGHRA and CDR2 is YSYEKL. Germline trimming cut 2 bases from V and 4 bases from J; bases unmatched to any gene: 13.